The present T cell receptor (beta chain) was sequenced within a study of T cell responses to AZD1222 COVID-19 vaccine (dated by TCRdb to the early 2020s). About the investigation overall: AZD1222 recipients given second doses at about 4 weeks or at about 12 weeks were pooled, since spike-specific TCR depth and breadth were not found to differ between the two schedules. A total of 233 trial participants underwent TCR sequencing, of whom some 200 had received two doses of AZD1222 and around 25 had received two doses of the MenACWY control vaccine. Trial participants were enrolled by age into subgroups of 18-55, 56-69 and 70-plus years, and about 150, 27 and 61 TCR-sequenced participants, respectively, were included in these subgroups. Study-wide findings and limitations: Spike-specific TCR breadth and depth rose significantly after two AZD1222 doses compared with day 0 and with MenACWY recipients. Participants were mostly white British and included more females than males, and it was suggested by the authors that clonal diversity may have been underestimated. In the small 56-69-year group, the increase in depth fell short of significance, most likely because of low power. Reportedly, almost half of the unique spike-specific TCRs recognized epitopes lying outside the regions that are mutated in the B.1.351 and B.1.1.7 variants. Vaccine-associated CD4 TCRs spanned the whole spike protein, with dominant responses in regions 160-218 and 743-854. Because no day 14 peak-response samples were available, repertoires were characterized only after the peak T cell response. Conclusions about previously exposed vaccinees were limited because only a handful of AZD1222 recipients were SARS-CoV-2 seropositive at baseline.

The CDR3 regions of human TCRbeta chains were subjected to immunosequencing. Per the source publication's procedure: TCRs in the repertoires were compared against a reference library of SARS-CoV-2-specific TCRs that had been generated with the MIRA antigen-specificity platform. Breadth was defined as the fraction of unique TCRs that were SARS-CoV-2-associated. Depth was defined as the fraction of total T cells that were SARS-CoV-2-associated. Each spike-specific TCR was assigned to its reactive spike region and to a CD4 or CD8 class using the MIRA data. Log10-transformed breadth and depth values were compared by one-way ANOVA with Sidak's multiple comparisons tests. TCRdb provides this immuneACCESS table in a form limited to in-frame rearrangements. Some clones are lacking; in checked studies, under half of them reflect an unresolved V gene, and why the rest are absent is not known. V and J calls and clone size follow that table, whereas D and trimming were derived from the DNA. The sample table shows tens of thousands of clones, and approximately 83% are seen once. The top ten clones comprise more than 13% of the sample.

The time point label on this specimen signifies: baseline before first vaccination. Samples from vaccinated people were obtained from the UK trials COV001 and COV002, which included a single-blind randomized controlled phase 2/3 trial of AZD1222 (ChAdOx1 nCoV-19) in healthy adults. Trial participant PBMC samples were collected at day 0 and day 28 after the second dose for TCRbeta chain sequencing. Per the germline V gene, MDHEN is the CDR1 and SYDVKM is the CDR2. V lost 4 bases and J lost 5 bases; the stretch between them is 20 bases long. There are 16 amino acids in the CDR3, from cysteine to phenylalanine inclusive. Just the 48-base CDR3 DNA is kept, in frame starting at base 1. With regard to this clone: Its specific antigen is unknown. Base qualities are not provided; no much larger clone lies one nucleotide away.

The V and J segments used are TRBV28 and TRBJ1-1, with TRBD1 tentatively as D gene (5 bases match). This TCR was recovered from an adult in good health. The specimen was peripheral blood, collected on day 0 of AZD1222 vaccination. The CDR3 sequence is CASSSPGPQIGTEAFF. The sequence in DNA is TGTGCCAGCAGTTCACCGGGACCCCAAATCGGTACTGAAGCTTTCTTT.